This T cell receptor (beta chain) stems from a study of cytomegalovirus exposure and HLA in healthy donors. As for this clone: Antigen specificity is unknown.

The V segment lost 5 bases and the J segment 0 bases; nucleotides outside the gene matches: 6. The germline CDR1 and CDR2 sequences are SEHNR and FQNEAQ (reference sequence). This CDR3 spans 16 amino acids. Among the donors, all were healthy bone marrow donors. PCR involved 60 Vbeta and 13 Jbeta primers. Sequencing used immunoSEQ multiplex PCR; TCRdb keeps in-frame clones, though not all of them. Among some 70,000 clones listed, about 80% were seen once. Regarding the study as a whole: Later work showed greater clonal expansion in HLA-associated TCR beta chains than in equally common others. Reported performance of the classifier showed diagnosis of cytomegalovirus status with high specificity and sensitivity. The CMV antigen specificity of a few CMV-associated chains was confirmed through in vitro analysis.

The sequenced sample was PBMCs. The J gene is TRBJ2-5, the V gene TRBV7-9, with 10 positions matching TRBD1. This sequence originates from a man aged 18 to 29 in good health and CMV-seronegative. DNA for the CDR3: TGTGCCAGCAGCCGAATCGGACAGGGGGACCAAGAGACCCAGTACTTC. Translating gives CASSRIGQGDQETQYF.